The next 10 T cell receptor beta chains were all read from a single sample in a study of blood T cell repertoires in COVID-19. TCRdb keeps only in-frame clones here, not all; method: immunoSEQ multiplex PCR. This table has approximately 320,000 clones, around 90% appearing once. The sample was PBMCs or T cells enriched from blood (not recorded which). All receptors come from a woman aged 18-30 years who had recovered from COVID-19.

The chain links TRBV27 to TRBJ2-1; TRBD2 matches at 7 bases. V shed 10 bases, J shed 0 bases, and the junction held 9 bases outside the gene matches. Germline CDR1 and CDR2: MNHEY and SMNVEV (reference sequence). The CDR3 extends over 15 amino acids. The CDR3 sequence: CATRLGGSSYNEQFF. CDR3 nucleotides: TGTGCCACCCGACTGGGCGGGAGCTCCTACAATGAGCAGTTCTTC.

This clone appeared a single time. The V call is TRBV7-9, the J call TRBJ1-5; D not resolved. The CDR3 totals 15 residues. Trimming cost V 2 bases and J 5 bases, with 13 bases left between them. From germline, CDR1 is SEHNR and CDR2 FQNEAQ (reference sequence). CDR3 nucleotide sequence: TGTGCCAGCAGCTTAAAATGGAGAAGTCATCAGCCCCAGCATTTT. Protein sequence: CASSLKWRSHQPQHF.

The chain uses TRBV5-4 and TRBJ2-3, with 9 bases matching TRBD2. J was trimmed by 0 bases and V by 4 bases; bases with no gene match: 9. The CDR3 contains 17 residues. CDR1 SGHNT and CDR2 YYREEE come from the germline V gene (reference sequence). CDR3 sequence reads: CASSEKSGGPSTDTQYF. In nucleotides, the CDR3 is TGTGCCAGCAGCGAGAAGAGCGGGGGGCCGAGCACAGATACGCAGTATTTT.

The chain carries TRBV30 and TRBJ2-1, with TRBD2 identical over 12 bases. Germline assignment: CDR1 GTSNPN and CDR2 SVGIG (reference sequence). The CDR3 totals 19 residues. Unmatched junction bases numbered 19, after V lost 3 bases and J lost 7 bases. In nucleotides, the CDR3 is TGTGCCTGGAGAGACCCGGGACTAGCGGGTGTAAAATGCTTGAATGAGCAGTTCTTC. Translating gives CAWRDPGLAGVKCLNEQFF.

Here the CDR3 reads CATSRLPRLAGNSYEQYF. DNA for the CDR3: TGTGCCACCAGCAGACTACCGAGACTAGCGGGGAACTCCTACGAGCAGTACTTC. J is TRBJ2-7 and V is TRBV15; 11 bases are shared with TRBD2. CDR3 length equals 18 residues. V was pared by 2 bases and J by 0 bases, with 9 bases of the junction left unmatched. Germline-derived CDR1 and CDR2 are LNHNV and YYDKDF (reference sequence).

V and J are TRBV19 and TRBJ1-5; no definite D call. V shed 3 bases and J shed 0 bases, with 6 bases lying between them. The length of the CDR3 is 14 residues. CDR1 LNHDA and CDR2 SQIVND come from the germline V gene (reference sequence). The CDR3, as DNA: TGTGCCAGTAGTATTGGCAGTAGCAATCAGCCCCAGCATTTT. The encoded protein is CASSIGSSNQPQHF.

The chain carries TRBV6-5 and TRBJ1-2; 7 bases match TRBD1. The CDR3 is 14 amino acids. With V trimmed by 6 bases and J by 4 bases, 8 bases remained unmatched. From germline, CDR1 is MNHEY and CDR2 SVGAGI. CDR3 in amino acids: CASSRDRESYGYTF. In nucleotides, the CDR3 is TGTGCCAGCAGCCGTGACAGGGAGAGCTATGGCTACACCTTC.

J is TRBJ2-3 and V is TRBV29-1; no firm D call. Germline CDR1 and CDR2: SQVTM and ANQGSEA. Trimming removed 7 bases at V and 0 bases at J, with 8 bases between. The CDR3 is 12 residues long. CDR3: CSASPSTDTQYF. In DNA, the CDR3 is TGCAGCGCATCCCCTAGCACAGATACGCAGTATTTT.

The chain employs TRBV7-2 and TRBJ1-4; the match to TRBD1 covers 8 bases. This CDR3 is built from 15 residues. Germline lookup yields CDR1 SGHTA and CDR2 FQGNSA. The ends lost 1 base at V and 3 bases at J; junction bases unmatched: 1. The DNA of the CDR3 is TGTGCCAGCAGCTTAGGGGGACAGGCTAATGAAAAACTGTTTTTT. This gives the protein CASSLGGQANEKLFF.

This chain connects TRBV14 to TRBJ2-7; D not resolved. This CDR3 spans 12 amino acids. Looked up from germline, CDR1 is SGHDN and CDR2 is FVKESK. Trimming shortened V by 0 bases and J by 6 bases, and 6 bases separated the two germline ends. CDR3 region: CASSQEAPEQYF. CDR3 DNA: TGTGCCAGCAGCCAAGAAGCGCCCGAGCAGTACTTC.